This TCR beta chain stems from a study of siplizumab effects on memory and regulatory T cells. Trimming cost V 8 bases and J 6 bases, with 18 bases left between them. Germline V gives CDR1 MNHEY, CDR2 SMNVEV (reference sequence). The CDR3 covers 14 residues. General study points: Roughly 75-95% of proliferating CD4+ or CD8+ clones lacked a naive or memory phenotype that could be assigned.

With regard to this clone: Its antigen remains unidentified.

Repertoires were generated with immunoSEQ multiplex PCR, while TCRdb's copy carries only in-frame clones and drops some. The sample gives about 50,000 clones, about 94% of which show up once; approximately 17% is in the top ten. This TCR derives from a human donor in good health. V is TRBV27 and J is TRBJ2-3; weak D call: TRBD2 (5 bases). Sequencing was done on a sample of CD8+ T cells sorted from blood. In DNA, the CDR3 is TGTGCCAGCTCTTCGGATAGTTCGGGGGATACGCAGTATTTT. The encoded protein is CASSSDSSGDTQYF.